The 5 T cell receptor beta chains presented below share a single source sample, sequenced in a study of cytomegalovirus exposure and HLA in healthy donors. The PCR employed 60 Vbeta primers together with 13 Jbeta primers. The method was immunoSEQ multiplex PCR; TCRdb's version includes in-frame clones alone and lacks a portion of them. The sample table sets out under 50,000 clones. The sample taken for sequencing was PBMCs. The receptors come from a male donor in good health and CMV-seronegative.

The chain has TRBV18 and TRBJ1-6; possible D gene TRBD1, 5 bases. V was trimmed by 5 bases and J by 5 bases, leaving 10 bases between them. CDR1 and CDR2 (germline): KGHSH, LQKENI. The CDR3 covers 14 residues. This CDR3 reads CASSTDRDNSPLHF. As DNA, the CDR3 is TGTGCCAGCTCAACCGACAGAGATAATTCACCCCTCCACTTT.

This chain uses TRBV7-9 with TRBJ2-6; D not resolved. CDR1 is SEHNR and CDR2 is FQNEAQ in the germline V gene (reference sequence). V was pared by 5 bases and J by 9 bases, with 20 bases between. This CDR3 has 16 amino acids. The CDR3 DNA follows: TGTGCCAGCAGCCCCAGGCCCTCCTTATCGGTCAACGTCCTGACTTTC. It is translated as CASSPRPSLSVNVLTF. Variable domain in full (rest from reference TRBV7-9 and TRBJ2-6): DTGVSQNPRHKITKRGQNVTFRCDPISEHNRLYWYRQTLGQGPEFLTYFQNEAQLEKSRLLSDRFSAERPKGSFSTLEIQRTEQGDSAMYLCASSPRPSLSVNVLTFGAGSRLTVL.

CDR3 in amino acids: CASSRDRGLDEQFF. CDR3 bases: TGTGCCAGCAGCCGGGACAGGGGGCTTGATGAGCAGTTCTTC. The V and J genes are TRBV2 and TRBJ2-1, with 12 nucleotides matching TRBD1. CDR3 length: 14 residues. Germline assignment: CDR1 SNHLY and CDR2 FYNNEI. Trimming removed 6 bases from V and 8 bases from J; junction bases left unmatched: 5.

This chain joins TRBV30 and TRBJ2-1; TRBD2 matches 12 bases. J gave up 4 bases and V 1 base, and 8 bases lay outside the gene matches. The CDR3 is 17 residues long. Germline assignment: CDR1 GTSNPN and CDR2 SVGIG (reference sequence). This chain's CDR3 is CAWSETPLAGGYNEQFF. The CDR3 nucleotides read TGTGCCTGGAGTGAAACACCACTAGCGGGGGGATACAATGAGCAGTTCTTC.

The rearrangement links TRBV30 to TRBJ2-3; D may be TRBD1 (5 bases). CDR3 length equals 15 residues. The germline V and J ends were trimmed by 4 bases and 0 bases, with 14 bases remaining between them. Germline V CDR1 and CDR2: GTSNPN, SVGIG (reference sequence). The CDR3 spells CAWNRDSPSTDTQYF. The CDR3 DNA reads as TGTGCCTGGAATCGCGACAGTCCTAGCACAGATACGCAGTATTTT.